A selection of T cell receptor beta chains follows, all from one sample in a study of T cell responses to AZD1222 COVID-19 vaccine. The data were produced by immunoSEQ multiplex PCR, yet TCRdb's version contains in-frame clones alone and is incomplete. The sample holds fewer than 200,000 clones; around 88% are singletons and the top ten take about 9.9%. The input for sequencing was peripheral blood, taken 28 days after the second AZD1222 dose. These receptors were taken from an adult who received the AZD1222 COVID-19 vaccine. Each CDR3 is given with its conserved first and last residue. The order of the fields is D gene, clone size, V gene, J gene, CDR3 DNA, CDR3 protein. The D gene is left open where the match is weak. Clone size appears in some rows only: once, few, many, or a class for an expanded clone.

>TRBD2|.|TRBV9|TRBJ2-3
TGTGCCAGCAGCGTAGGAGCCGGGGGGGTCACAGATACGCAGTATTTT
CASSVGAGGVTDTQYF
>.|.|TRBV12-5|TRBJ2-1
TGTGCTAGTGGTTTGTCAGGGCTTCTTTACAATGAGCAGTTCTTC
CASGLSGLLYNEQFF
>TRBD1|.|TRBV5-5|TRBJ2-5
TGTGCCAGCCGTGGGACAGGCCAAGAGACCCAGTACTTC
CASRGTGQETQYF
>TRBD1|.|TRBV2|TRBJ2-3
TGTGCCAGCAGAGGACAGGGGGCAGATACGCAGTATTTT
CASRGQGADTQYF
>.|.|TRBV6-1|TRBJ1-3
TGTGCCAGCAGTGATCCCAGGGAGCGCTCTGGAAACACCATATATTTT
CASSDPRERSGNTIYF
>TRBD2|.|TRBV2|TRBJ2-7
TGTGCCAGCAGTGATCTAGCGGGGGGGCCGGAGCAGTACTTC
CASSDLAGGPEQYF
>TRBD1|.|TRBV30|TRBJ1-3
TGTGCCTGGGGTCCCAGACAGGGTTTCTTGTTT
CAWGPRQGFLF
>TRBD2|.|TRBV7-3|TRBJ2-1
TGTGCCAGCAGCTTAATTAGCGGGGGGTACAATGAGCAGTTCTTC
CASSLISGGYNEQFF
>TRBD1|.|TRBV18|TRBJ1-3
TGTGCCAGCTCACAAGACAGGGACGGAAACACCATATATTTT
CASSQDRDGNTIYF
>TRBD1|.|TRBV5-1|TRBJ2-3
TGCGCCAGCATCGGGACAGGGTCGGCAGATACGCAGTATTTT
CASIGTGSADTQYF
>TRBD1|medium-sized|TRBV4-3|TRBJ2-7
TGCGCCAGCAGCCGCGGACAGGGGAGATACGAGCAGTACTTC
CASSRGQGRYEQYF
>TRBD2|.|TRBV9|TRBJ2-3
TGTGCCAGCAGCGTCCGGGGGGACGATACGCAGTATTTT
CASSVRGDDTQYF
>TRBD2|.|TRBV2|TRBJ2-7
TGTGCCAGCAGTGTTGCGGGGGGGCCGGCCGAGCAGTACTTC
CASSVAGGPAEQYF
>TRBD2|.|TRBV9|TRBJ2-7
TGTGCCAGCAGCGTAGGTGCGACTAGCGTCCGCGAGCAGTACTTC
CASSVGATSVREQYF
>TRBD1|.|TRBV5-1|TRBJ1-4
TGCGCCAGCAGCGGTGGACAGGGGGCTATGACTAATGAAAAACTGTTTTTT
CASSGGQGAMTNEKLFF
>.|.|TRBV5-1|TRBJ2-1
TGCGCCAGCAGCTTGGACAGAAACAATGAGCAGTTCTTC
CASSLDRNNEQFF
>TRBD1|.|TRBV11-3|TRBJ2-1
TGTGCCAGCAGCTCAGGGGGCGCCTCCTACAATGAGCAGTTCTTC
CASSSGGASYNEQFF
>.|once|TRBV27|TRBJ1-3
TGTGCCAGCAGTGGGGGGGCGAGCTCTGGAAACACCATATATTTT
CASSGGASSGNTIYF
>.|once|TRBV6-5|TRBJ1-2
TGTGCCAGCAGTTACTACAGGTTGGAGGTCTATGGCTACACCTTC
CASSYYRLEVYGYTF
>.|.|TRBV19|TRBJ1-1
TGTGCCAGTAGTATGAGAGGGAGGACCGTTGAAGCTTTCTTT
CASSMRGRTVEAFF
>.|few|TRBV7-9|TRBJ1-3
TGTGCCAGCAGCTTGGGGGATCGAAACACCATATATTTT
CASSLGDRNTIYF
>.|.|TRBV5-1|TRBJ1-2
TGCGCCAGCAGCTTGGGTGGGTATGGCTATGGCTACACCTTC
CASSLGGYGYGYTF
>.|.|TRBV6-5|TRBJ1-3
TGTGCCACCACGGGCCAGGGGATCGGAAACACCATATATTTT
CATTGQGIGNTIYF
>.|.|TRBV18|TRBJ2-7
TGTGCCAGCTCGCCCGATCTCTACGAGCAGTACTTC
CASSPDLYEQYF
>.|.|TRBV7-2|TRBJ1-1
TGTGCCAGCAGCCCCCGTGGGGGGAACACTGAAGCTTTCTTT
CASSPRGGNTEAFF
>.|.|TRBV6-2/TRBV6-3|TRBJ2-7
TGTGCCAGCAGTCGCGTCGAGGGCCGTATTGGCTACGAGCAGTACTTC
CASSRVEGRIGYEQYF
>.|.|TRBV28|TRBJ2-1
TGTGCCAGCACCCCCGGACGCCGGGGGCATGAGCAGTTCTTC
CASTPGRRGHEQFF
>TRBD1|.|TRBV3-1/TRBV3-2|TRBJ2-7
TGTGCCAGCAGCCCGGGACAGCCCTACGAGCAGTACTTC
CASSPGQPYEQYF
>.|.|TRBV2|TRBJ1-5
TGTGCCAGCATTGGTGGCCAGGGGCGGGGTAGCAATCAGCCCCAGCATTTT
CASIGGQGRGSNQPQHF
>TRBD1|.|TRBV15|TRBJ1-2
TGTGCCACCAGCAGAGATCGGGGACAGTCCCGACAGGTCTATGGCTACACCTTC
CATSRDRGQSRQVYGYTF
>.|.|TRBV30|TRBJ1-3
TGTGCCTGGAGTTTTGTCAGGGAGGTCTCTGGAAACACCATATATTTT
CAWSFVREVSGNTIYF
>TRBD2|.|TRBV29-1|TRBJ2-5
TGCAGCGTTGAAAGAAGCGGGGGGCAAGAGACCCAGTACTTC
CSVERSGGQETQYF
>TRBD1|once|TRBV2|TRBJ1-2
TGTGCCAGCACCGAGGGGGCTTTGCAAGGCTACACCTTC
CASTEGALQGYTF
>.|once|TRBV18|TRBJ2-5
TGTGCCAGCTCACCAGAATCCTTCGGGGCCCCGGACTTC
CASSPESFGAPDF
>.|.|TRBV7-9|TRBJ2-7
TGTGCCAGCAGCTTATCCGTGGGCGAGCAGTACTTC
CASSLSVGEQYF
>TRBD1|.|TRBV10-1|TRBJ1-6
TGCGCCAGCAGTGGACAGGGGGAAGGTTCACCCCTCCACTTT
CASSGQGEGSPLHF
>.|.|TRBV23-1|TRBJ1-6
TGCGCCAGCAGTCAATCAGGAGACTCGGATAATTCACCCCTCCACTTT
CASSQSGDSDNSPLHF
>.|.|TRBV6-2/TRBV6-3|TRBJ2-1
TGTGCCAGCAGTTACGGGGGAACCTACAATGAGCAGTTCTTC
CASSYGGTYNEQFF
>TRBD1|.|TRBV4-1|TRBJ1-4
TGCGCCAGCAGCCTGAGGACAGGGGGCGCGTTTGAAAAACTGTTTTTT
CASSLRTGGAFEKLFF
>TRBD2|once|TRBV3-1/TRBV3-2|TRBJ2-2
TGTGCCAGCAAGACTAGCGGGTATGCGAACACCGGGGAGCTGTTTTTT
CASKTSGYANTGELFF
>.|.|TRBV5-6|TRBJ2-7
TGTGCCAGCAGCTGGCCGGGACTCCCGAATAACGAGCAGTACTTC
CASSWPGLPNNEQYF
>.|.|TRBV29-1|TRBJ1-1
TGCAGCGTTGTCTTCCAGGGGAGTGAAGCGAACACTGAAGCTTTCTTT
CSVVFQGSEANTEAFF
>.|.|TRBV2|TRBJ1-5
TGTGCCAGCAGACTTCCGACGGGAAGCAATCAGCCCCAGCATTTT
CASRLPTGSNQPQHF
>.|.|TRBV2|TRBJ1-6
TGTGCCAGCATCAGAACAGGGCTGGATAATTCACCCCTCCACTTT
CASIRTGLDNSPLHF
>TRBD2|.|TRBV9|TRBJ2-1
TGTGCCAGCAGCTTTAGCGGGGGAGGGAGTGAGCAGTTCTTC
CASSFSGGGSEQFF
>TRBD1|.|TRBV18|TRBJ1-1
TGTGCCAGCTCAACGACAGGGGACACTGAAGCTTTCTTT
CASSTTGDTEAFF
>.|few|TRBV5-1|TRBJ1-1
TGCGCCAGCAGCTTGAGATTGGAGGGAGTCACTGAAGCTTTCTTT
CASSLRLEGVTEAFF
>.|.|TRBV7-7|TRBJ2-3
TGTGCTAGCAGCTTAACAGGGTCAGATACGCAGTATTTT
CASSLTGSDTQYF
>.|.|TRBV6-1|TRBJ2-3
TGTGCCAGCAGTGATTCCGGTTTTGGGGGCACAGATACGCAGTATTTT
CASSDSGFGGTDTQYF
>TRBD2|.|TRBV5-6|TRBJ2-2
TGTGCCAGCAGCTTAGGACTAGGTTCGAACACCGGGGAGCTGTTTTTT
CASSLGLGSNTGELFF
>.|.|TRBV6-2/TRBV6-3|TRBJ1-2
TGTGCCAGCAGCCCTGCTGGGAGGGGAGGCTACACCTTC
CASSPAGRGGYTF
>.|.|TRBV11-3|TRBJ2-5
TGTGCCAGCAGCTTAGGGGGCGGCGTGCCCCAGGGGGAGACCCAGTACTTC
CASSLGGGVPQGETQYF
>TRBD1|few|TRBV2|TRBJ2-2
TGTGCCAGCAGTGAACAGGGACAGCCATCCGGGGAGCTGTTTTTT
CASSEQGQPSGELFF
>TRBD1|.|TRBV7-7|TRBJ2-3
TGTGCTAGCACCGCCGGGACAGGGCGCACAGATACGCAGTATTTT
CASTAGTGRTDTQYF
>.|.|TRBV28|TRBJ2-5
TGTGCCAGCAGAAACCAAGAGACCCAGTACTTC
CASRNQETQYF
>.|.|TRBV5-6|TRBJ2-7
TGTGCCAGCAGCTCCCCGACTCCGAGCTCCTACGAGCAGTACTTC
CASSSPTPSSYEQYF
>.|.|TRBV19|TRBJ1-2
TGTGCCAGTAGGTCAGGGCTCGAGGGCTACACCTTC
CASRSGLEGYTF
>.|.|TRBV28|TRBJ1-1
TGTGCCAGCAGTTTAAGCAGGCGCGGTCTTAGCACTGAAGCTTTCTTT
CASSLSRRGLSTEAFF